Presented here are 21 T cell receptor beta chains from one specimen sequenced in a study of cytomegalovirus exposure and HLA in healthy donors. With 60 Vbeta and 13 Jbeta primers, the PCR was carried out. Produced via immunoSEQ multiplex PCR; TCRdb's table is partial and in-frame only. The sample lists about 130,000 clones; roughly 80% were seen once. Sequencing used PBMCs. Source of these receptors: a boy between 10 and 17 years old in good health and CMV-seronegative.

The gene calls are TRBV30 and TRBJ1-2; D is possibly TRBD1 (5 bases). The CDR3 sequence is 13 residues long. V lost 3 bases to trimming and J lost 2 bases, with 10 bases between them. Germline-derived CDR1 and CDR2 are GTSNPN and SVGIG (reference sequence). The CDR3 loop is CAWRAGPNYGYTF. For the CDR3, the DNA is TGTGCCTGGAGGGCAGGGCCAAACTATGGCTACACCTTC.

This rearrangement joins TRBV5-1 to TRBJ1-1, with 8 bases matching TRBD1. Trimming at V came to 3 bases and at J to 0 bases, leaving 4 bases not matched to a gene. Germline CDR1 and CDR2: SGHRS and YFSETQ. The CDR3 contains 15 residues. CDR3 DNA sequence: TGCGCCAGCAGCTATCGGACAGGGTTGAACACTGAAGCTTTCTTT. Encoded protein: CASSYRTGLNTEAFF.

This chain connects TRBV4-2 to TRBJ2-2, with 8 bases identical to TRBD2. Losses at the gene ends were 0 bases for V and 7 bases for J; bases not matched to a gene: 4. The CDR3 consists of 15 residues. Germline V gene sequence: CDR1 LGHNA, CDR2 YNFKEQ. As DNA, the CDR3 is TGTGCCAGCAGCCAAGATAGGCTAGCGGGCGGGGAGCTGTTTTTT. Amino acids: CASSQDRLAGGELFF.

The table lists this clone with a few counts. This chain connects TRBV6-5 to TRBJ1-2; a weak D match, TRBD1 (6 bases). Germline V gene lookup returns CDR1 MNHEY and CDR2 SVGAGI. Trimming left V 6 bases short and J 4 bases short, with 12 bases between. This CDR3 comprises 13 residues. CDR3 nucleotides: TGTGCCAGCAGGGAGGACAGCACCTATGGCTACACCTTC. This encodes CASREDSTYGYTF.

The V call is TRBV4-3, the J call TRBJ2-5, with 14 bases that match TRBD2. This CDR3 is 16 amino acids long. Trimming at V came to 4 bases and at J to 5 bases, leaving 6 bases not matched to a gene. Germline V gene lookup returns CDR1 LGHNA and CDR2 YSLEER. The CDR3 protein is CASSLSRLAGGETQYF. CDR3 sequence (DNA): TGCGCCAGCAGCCTTTCAAGACTAGCGGGAGGGGAGACCCAGTACTTC.

The J gene is TRBJ2-7, the V gene TRBV5-1, with 10 bases that match TRBD2. The CDR3 length is 14 residues. V shed 1 base, J shed 5 bases, and the junction held 3 bases outside the gene matches. Germline assignment: CDR1 SGHRS and CDR2 YFSETQ. The CDR3 region has the DNA TGCGCCAGCAGCTTGCCTAGCGGGAGAAACGAGCAGTACTTC. It encodes CASSLPSGRNEQYF.

The chain recombines TRBV2 with TRBJ2-3; TRBD1 aligns across 9 bases. CDR1 is SNHLY and CDR2 is FYNNEI in the germline V gene. V lost 6 bases and J lost 6; bases outside the gene matches: 10. The CDR3 totals 15 residues. The chain's CDR3 is CASRGQGLAADTQYF. The CDR3 nucleotides are TGTGCCAGCAGGGGACAGGGACTGGCGGCGGATACGCAGTATTTT.

This clone has just a few counts. This sequence joins TRBV5-4 and TRBJ2-7; D not resolved. Per germline, CDR1 SGHNT and CDR2 YYREEE (reference sequence). The germline V and J ends were trimmed by 0 bases and 6 bases, with 16 bases remaining between them. The CDR3 covers 15 residues. CDR3 DNA: TGTGCCAGCAGCTTGGTGAGTAGCCGCGGAGCCGAGCAGTACTTC. Translation gives CASSLVSSRGAEQYF.

V is TRBV6-6 and J is TRBJ2-6; D is undetermined. Germline V CDR1 and CDR2: MNHNY, SVGAGI (reference sequence). The CDR3 is 13 residues long. The V gene lost 10 bases and the J gene lost 0 bases, with 7 bases spanning the gap. CDR3 residues: CATEASGANVLTF. The CDR3 DNA is TGTGCCACAGAGGCCTCTGGGGCCAACGTCCTGACTTTC.

The V gene is TRBV2, the J gene TRBJ1-1, with D possibly TRBD1 on 5 matching bases. This CDR3 comprises 14 residues. V lost 1 base and J 3 bases, leaving 9 bases between the germline ends. The germline CDR1 and CDR2 sequences are SNHLY and FYNNEI. CDR3 protein: CASSEGGDDTEAFF. The CDR3 nucleotides are TGTGCCAGCAGTGAAGGGGGCGATGACACTGAAGCTTTCTTT.

V usage is TRBV19 and J usage is TRBJ1-1; D is possibly TRBD1 (6 bases). CDR3 size: 15 residues. Trimming took off 3 bases at V and 6 bases at J, with 17 bases between the two ends. The germline gives CDR1 LNHDA, CDR2 SQIVND (reference sequence). The CDR3 sequence: CASSMVQTGQPEAFF. CDR3 in DNA: TGTGCCAGTAGTATGGTTCAAACAGGGCAACCTGAAGCTTTCTTT.

The rearrangement links TRBV4-2 to TRBJ2-1, with TRBD2 identical over 13 bases. Trimming at V came to 2 bases and at J to 3 bases, leaving 4 bases not matched to a gene. CDR3 length: 17 amino acids. CDR1 LGHNA and CDR2 YNFKEQ come from the germline V gene. The CDR3 DNA follows: TGTGCCAGCAGCCAACCGGGACTAGCGGGAATCTACAATGAGCAGTTCTTC. This sequence encodes CASSQPGLAGIYNEQFF.

The table lists this clone with a few counts. The V gene is TRBV6-6, the J gene TRBJ1-5; 7 bases are shared with TRBD1. Trimming at V came to 6 bases and at J to 4 bases, leaving 6 bases not matched to a gene. This CDR3 is 14 amino acids long. The germline CDR1 and CDR2 sequences are MNHNY and SVGAGI (reference sequence). The CDR3 spells CASRTTGDNQPQHF. The CDR3 bases are TGTGCCAGCAGGACAACAGGGGATAATCAGCCCCAGCATTTT.

This chain joins TRBV6-1 and TRBJ2-7; tentative D call: TRBD1 (6 bases). Germline assignment: CDR1 MNHNS and CDR2 SASEGT. With 1 base removed from V and 2 bases from J, the gap between germline ends came to 12 bases. CDR3 length equals 15 residues. This chain's CDR3 is CASSEGTALPYEQYF. The DNA of the CDR3 is TGTGCCAGCAGTGAAGGGACAGCCCTACCCTACGAGCAGTACTTC.

In its sample, this clone was seen once. V and J are TRBV5-6 and TRBJ2-5; 10 bases match TRBD1. V shed 3 bases, J shed 5 bases, and the junction held 7 bases outside the gene matches. The CDR3 sequence is 15 residues long. CDR1 SGHDT and CDR2 YYEEEE come from the germline V gene. The CDR3: CASSSRQGAGETQYF. In DNA form, the CDR3 reads TGTGCCAGCAGCTCGAGACAGGGGGCAGGGGAGACCCAGTACTTC.

The chain has TRBV6-5 and TRBJ2-3; D possibly corresponds to TRBD2 (6 bases). In germline, CDR1 is MNHEY, CDR2 SVGAGI. V was clipped by 6 bases and J by 2 bases, with 9 bases between them. This CDR3 is built from 13 residues. In DNA form, the CDR3 reads TGTGCCAGCAGGCTAGCGAACACAGATACGCAGTATTTT. Translated: CASRLANTDTQYF.

The chain couples TRBV2 to TRBJ2-2; 13 nucleotides align to TRBD2. CDR1 is SNHLY, CDR2 FYNNEI, per germline. The CDR3 length is 16 residues. V shed 6 bases, J shed 4 bases, and the junction held 5 bases outside the gene matches. This CDR3 is CASRAGLAGPTGELFF. DNA of the CDR3: TGTGCCAGCAGGGCGGGACTAGCGGGACCCACCGGGGAGCTGTTTTTT. Full variable domain (remainder filled in from reference TRBV2 and TRBJ2-2): EPEVTQTPSHQVTQMGQEVILRCVPISNHLYFYWYRQILGQKVEFLVSFYNNEISEKSEIFDDQFSVERPDGSNFTLKIRSTKLEDSAMYFCASRAGLAGPTGELFFGEGSRLTVL.

The chain links TRBV29-1 to TRBJ2-3; 7 bases agree with TRBD1. Germline CDR1 and CDR2: SQVTM and ANQGSEA. CDR3 size: 15 residues. The V segment lost 4 bases and the J segment 0 bases; nucleotides outside the gene matches: 7. CDR3 sequence: CSVGRMDRSTDTQYF. CDR3 nucleotide sequence: TGCAGCGTTGGTCGGATGGACAGGAGCACAGATACGCAGTATTTT.

The chain combines TRBV5-1 with TRBJ2-7; TRBD1 matches 10 bases. CDR1 SGHRS and CDR2 YFSETQ come from the germline V gene. The V and J ends lost 3 bases and 3 bases, in that order; junction bases with no gene match: 6. CDR3 length: 15 amino acids. CDR3 nucleotides: TGCGCCAGCAGCTCCCCAGGGACAGGGGACTACGAGCAGTACTTC. Its translation is CASSSPGTGDYEQYF.

The gene calls are TRBV2 and TRBJ1-2; unclear D gene. Between the trimmed V and J ends, which lost 10 bases and 2 bases, there was a span of 11 bases. This CDR3 region has 12 residues. Germline V gives CDR1 SNHLY, CDR2 FYNNEI. CDR3 sequence: CATTRLNYGYTF. Here the CDR3 DNA reads TGTGCCACAACCAGACTAAACTATGGCTACACCTTC.

The chain carries TRBV29-1 and TRBJ2-1; a weak D match, TRBD1 (5 bases). V lost 7 bases and J 3 bases, leaving 13 bases between the germline ends. The CDR3 length is 13 residues. Germline V lookup: CDR1 SQVTM, CDR2 ANQGSEA. The CDR3 coding sequence is TGCAGCGCTGTGGGGCTCAACTACAATGAGCAGTTCTTC. Amino acid sequence: CSAVGLNYNEQFF.